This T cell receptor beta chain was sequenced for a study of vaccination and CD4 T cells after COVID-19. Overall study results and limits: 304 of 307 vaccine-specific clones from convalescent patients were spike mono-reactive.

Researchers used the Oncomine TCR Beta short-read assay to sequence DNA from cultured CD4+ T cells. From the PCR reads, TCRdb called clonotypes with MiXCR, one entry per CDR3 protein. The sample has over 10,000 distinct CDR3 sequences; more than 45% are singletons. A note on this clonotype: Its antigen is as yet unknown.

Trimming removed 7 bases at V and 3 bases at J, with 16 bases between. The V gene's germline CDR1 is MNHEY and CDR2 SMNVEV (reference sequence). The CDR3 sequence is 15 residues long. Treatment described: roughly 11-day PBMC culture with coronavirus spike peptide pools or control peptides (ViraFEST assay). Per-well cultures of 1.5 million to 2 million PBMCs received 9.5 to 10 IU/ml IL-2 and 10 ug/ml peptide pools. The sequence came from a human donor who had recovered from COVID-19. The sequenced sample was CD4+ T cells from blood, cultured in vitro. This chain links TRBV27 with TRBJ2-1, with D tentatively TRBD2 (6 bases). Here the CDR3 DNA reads TGTGCCAGCATCCCCGGGGGAAATATCTACAATGAGCAGTTCTTC. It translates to CASIPGGNIYNEQFF.